The sequence of this TCR beta chain was determined in a study of identical twins. Regarding this clonotype: Its antigen remains unknown.

CDR3 size: 18 residues. The J segment lost 0 bases and the V segment lost 5 bases, leaving 9 bases of the junction unmatched. Each cDNA held unique molecular identifiers, and template switching gave it a universal primer site. TCRdb called the 5' RACE reads again in MiXCR, with one record for every CDR3 protein. The table includes 1.5 million to 2 million distinct CDR3 sequences, roughly 35% detected once. Study findings and constraints: While abundant cord blood beta clonotypes carried fewer insertions, memory repertoires showed no such pattern.

The chain has TRBV12-3 or TRBV12-4 and TRBJ2-4, with TRBD1 identical over 11 bases. The sample comprised cord blood. This receptor was obtained from a newborn girl in good health. The CDR3 sequence: CASSPRDRGIIAKNIQYF. The CDR3 DNA reads TGTGCCAGCAGTCCTCGGGACAGGGGGATTATAGCCAAAAACATTCAGTACTTC.